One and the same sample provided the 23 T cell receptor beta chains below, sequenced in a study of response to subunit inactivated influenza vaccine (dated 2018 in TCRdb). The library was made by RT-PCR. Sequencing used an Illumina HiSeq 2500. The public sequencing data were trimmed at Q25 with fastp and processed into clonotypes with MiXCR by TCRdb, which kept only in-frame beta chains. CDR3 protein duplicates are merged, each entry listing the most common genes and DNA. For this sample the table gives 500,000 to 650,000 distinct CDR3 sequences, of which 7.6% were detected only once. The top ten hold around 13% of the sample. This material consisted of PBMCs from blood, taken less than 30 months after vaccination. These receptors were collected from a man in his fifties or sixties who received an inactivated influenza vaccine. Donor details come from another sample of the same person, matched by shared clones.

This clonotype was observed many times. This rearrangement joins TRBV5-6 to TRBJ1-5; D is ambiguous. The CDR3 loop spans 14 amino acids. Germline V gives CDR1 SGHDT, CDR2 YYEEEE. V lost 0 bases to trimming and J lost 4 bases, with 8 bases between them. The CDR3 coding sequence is TGTGCCAGCAGCTTGGCCAGTAAGAATCAGCCCCAGCATTTT. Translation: CASSLASKNQPQHF.

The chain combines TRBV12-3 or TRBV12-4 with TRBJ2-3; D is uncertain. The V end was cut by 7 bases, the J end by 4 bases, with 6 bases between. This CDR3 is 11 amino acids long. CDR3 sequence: CASTGADTQYF. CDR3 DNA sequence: TGTGCCAGCACTGGGGCAGATACGCAGTATTTT.

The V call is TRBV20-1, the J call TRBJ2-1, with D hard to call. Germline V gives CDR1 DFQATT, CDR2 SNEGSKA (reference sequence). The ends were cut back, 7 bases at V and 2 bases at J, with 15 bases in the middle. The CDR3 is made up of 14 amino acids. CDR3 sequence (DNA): TGCAGTGTACCGAGTGGGCCCGCCTACAATGAGCAGTTCTTC. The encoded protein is CSVPSGPAYNEQFF.

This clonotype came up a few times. In DNA form, the CDR3 reads TGTGCCAGCAAATCAGGGGGGACCTACGAGCAGTACTTC. Protein product: CASKSGGTYEQYF. The genes are TRBV2 and TRBJ2-7; maybe TRBD1 (7 bases). The CDR3 spans 13 residues. CDR1 SNHLY and CDR2 FYNNEI come from the germline V gene. Trimming pared 7 bases from V and 2 bases from J, leaving 12 bases between.

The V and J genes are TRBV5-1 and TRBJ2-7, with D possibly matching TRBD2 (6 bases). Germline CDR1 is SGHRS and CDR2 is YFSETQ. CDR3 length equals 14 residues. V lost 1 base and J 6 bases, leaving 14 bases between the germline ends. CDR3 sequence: CASSLKTGVSEQYF. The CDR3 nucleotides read TGCGCCAGCAGCTTGAAGACGGGAGTGTCCGAGCAGTACTTC.

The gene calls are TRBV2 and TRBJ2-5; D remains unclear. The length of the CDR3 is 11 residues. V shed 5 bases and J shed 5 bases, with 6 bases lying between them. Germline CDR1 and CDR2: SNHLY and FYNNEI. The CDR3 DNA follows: TGTGCCAGCAGTTGGATGGAGACCCAGTACTTC. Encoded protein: CASSWMETQYF.

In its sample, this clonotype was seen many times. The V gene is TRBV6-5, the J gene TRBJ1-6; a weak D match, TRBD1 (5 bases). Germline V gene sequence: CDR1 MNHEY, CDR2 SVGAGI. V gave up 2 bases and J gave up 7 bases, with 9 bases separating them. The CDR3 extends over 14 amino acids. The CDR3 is CASSYGGRNSPLHF. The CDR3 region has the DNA TGTGCCAGCAGTTACGGGGGAAGGAATTCACCCCTCCACTTT.

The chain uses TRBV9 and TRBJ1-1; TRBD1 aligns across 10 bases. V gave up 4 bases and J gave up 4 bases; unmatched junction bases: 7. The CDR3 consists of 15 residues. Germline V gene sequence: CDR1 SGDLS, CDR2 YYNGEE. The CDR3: CASSTRQGAGTEAFF. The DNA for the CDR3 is TGTGCCAGCAGCACAAGACAGGGGGCGGGCACTGAAGCTTTCTTT. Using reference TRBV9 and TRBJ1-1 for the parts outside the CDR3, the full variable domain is DSGVTQTPKHLITATGQRVTLRCSPRSGDLSVYWYQQSLDQGLQFLIQYYNGEERAKGNILERFSAQQFPDLHSELNLSSLELGDSALYFCASSTRQGAGTEAFFGQGTRLTVV.

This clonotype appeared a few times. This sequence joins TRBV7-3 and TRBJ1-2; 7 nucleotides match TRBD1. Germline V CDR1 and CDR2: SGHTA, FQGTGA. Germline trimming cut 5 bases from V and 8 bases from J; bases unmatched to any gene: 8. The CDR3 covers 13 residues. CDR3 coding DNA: TGTGCCAGCAGCCCAGGACAGGCGGGGGGCTACACCTTC. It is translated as CASSPGQAGGYTF.

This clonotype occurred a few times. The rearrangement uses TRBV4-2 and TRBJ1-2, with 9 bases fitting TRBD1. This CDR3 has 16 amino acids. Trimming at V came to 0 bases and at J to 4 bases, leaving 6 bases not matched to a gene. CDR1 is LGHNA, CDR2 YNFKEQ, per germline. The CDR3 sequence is CASSQDLTGGIYGYTF. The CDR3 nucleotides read TGTGCCAGCAGCCAAGATCTGACAGGGGGTATCTATGGCTACACCTTC.

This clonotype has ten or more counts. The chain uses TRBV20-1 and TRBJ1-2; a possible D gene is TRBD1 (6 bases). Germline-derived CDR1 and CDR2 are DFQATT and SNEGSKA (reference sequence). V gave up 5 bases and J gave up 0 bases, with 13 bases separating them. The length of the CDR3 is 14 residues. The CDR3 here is CSARSGTSNYGYTF. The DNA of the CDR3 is TGCAGTGCTCGATCCGGGACATCTAACTATGGCTACACCTTC.

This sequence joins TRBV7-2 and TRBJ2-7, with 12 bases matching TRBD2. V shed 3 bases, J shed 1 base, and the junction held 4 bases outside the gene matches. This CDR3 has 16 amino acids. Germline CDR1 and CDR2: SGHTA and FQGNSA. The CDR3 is CASSFGLAGTSYEQYF. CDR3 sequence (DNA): TGTGCCAGCAGCTTTGGACTAGCGGGGACATCCTACGAGCAGTACTTC.

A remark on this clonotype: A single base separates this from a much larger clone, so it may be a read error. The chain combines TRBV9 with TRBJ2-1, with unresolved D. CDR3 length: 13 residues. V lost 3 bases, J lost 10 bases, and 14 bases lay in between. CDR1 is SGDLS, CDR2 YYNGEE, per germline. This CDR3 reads CASSADPLGEQFF. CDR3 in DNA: TGTGCCAGCAGCGCAGACCCCCTAGGGGAGCAGTTCTTC.

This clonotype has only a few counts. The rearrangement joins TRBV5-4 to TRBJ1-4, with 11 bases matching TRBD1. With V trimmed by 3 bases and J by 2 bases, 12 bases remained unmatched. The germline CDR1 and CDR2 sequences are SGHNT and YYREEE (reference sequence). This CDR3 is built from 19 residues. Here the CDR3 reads CASSSPYGQGAFTNEKLFF. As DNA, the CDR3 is TGTGCCAGCAGCTCCCCATATGGACAGGGGGCGTTTACTAATGAAAAACTGTTTTTT.

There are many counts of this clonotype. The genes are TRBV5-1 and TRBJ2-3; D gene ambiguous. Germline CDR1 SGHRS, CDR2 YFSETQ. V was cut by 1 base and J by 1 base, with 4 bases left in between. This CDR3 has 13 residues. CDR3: CASSLWGTDTQYF. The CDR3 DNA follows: TGCGCCAGCAGCTTGTGGGGCACAGATACGCAGTATTTT.

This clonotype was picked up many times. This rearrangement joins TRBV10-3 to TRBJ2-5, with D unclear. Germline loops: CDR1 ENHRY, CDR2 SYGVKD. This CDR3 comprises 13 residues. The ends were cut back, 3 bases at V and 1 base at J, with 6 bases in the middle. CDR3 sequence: CAISDRTQETQYF. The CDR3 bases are TGTGCCATCAGTGACAGGACCCAAGAGACCCAGTACTTC.

The CDR3 DNA reads TGTGCCAGCAGTTTAGATATAGCGGGGACCTCCTACAATGAGCAGTTCTTC. This encodes CASSLDIAGTSYNEQFF. The chain carries TRBV28 and TRBJ2-1, with TRBD2 identical over 8 bases. The CDR3 loop spans 17 amino acids. V lost 2 bases and J lost 0; bases outside the gene matches: 6. CDR1 and CDR2 from the germline V gene are MDHEN and SYDVKM.

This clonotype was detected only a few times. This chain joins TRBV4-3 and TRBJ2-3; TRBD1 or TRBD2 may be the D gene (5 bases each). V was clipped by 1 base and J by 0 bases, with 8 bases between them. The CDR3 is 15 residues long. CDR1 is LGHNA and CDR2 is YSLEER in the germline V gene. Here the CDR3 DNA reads TGCGCCAGCAGCCAAGGGGACCTTAGCACAGATACGCAGTATTTT. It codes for CASSQGDLSTDTQYF.

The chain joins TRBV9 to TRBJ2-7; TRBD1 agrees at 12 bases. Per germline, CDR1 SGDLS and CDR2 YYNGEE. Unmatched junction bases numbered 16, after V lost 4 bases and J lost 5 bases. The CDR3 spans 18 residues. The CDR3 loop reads CASSPRPGTGGVFHEQYF. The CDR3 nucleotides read TGTGCCAGCAGCCCCCGTCCCGGGACAGGGGGCGTTTTCCACGAGCAGTACTTC.

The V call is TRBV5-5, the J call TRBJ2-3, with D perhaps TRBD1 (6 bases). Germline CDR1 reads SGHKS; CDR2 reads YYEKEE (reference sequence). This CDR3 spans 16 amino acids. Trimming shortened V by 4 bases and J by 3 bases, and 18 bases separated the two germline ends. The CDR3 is CASSPLRGTGTDTQYF. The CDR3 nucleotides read TGTGCCAGCAGCCCCCTCAGGGGAACTGGAACAGATACGCAGTATTTT. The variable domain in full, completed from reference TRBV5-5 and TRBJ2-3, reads DAGVTQSPTHLIKTRGQQVTLRCSPISGHKSVSWYQQVLGQGPQFIFQYYEKEERGRGNFPDRFSARQFPNYSSELNVNALLLGDSALYLCASSPLRGTGTDTQYFGPGTRLTVL.

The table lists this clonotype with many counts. Here the CDR3 DNA reads TGTGCCAGTAGTGTCTCCGGGACGGCTGGAAACACCATATATTTT. This gives the protein CASSVSGTAGNTIYF. V usage is TRBV19 and J usage is TRBJ1-3, with D tentatively TRBD1 (5 bases). Germline-derived CDR1 and CDR2 are LNHDA and SQIVND (reference sequence). The CDR3 extends over 15 amino acids. Trimming took 5 bases from V and 2 from J, leaving 13 bases between them.

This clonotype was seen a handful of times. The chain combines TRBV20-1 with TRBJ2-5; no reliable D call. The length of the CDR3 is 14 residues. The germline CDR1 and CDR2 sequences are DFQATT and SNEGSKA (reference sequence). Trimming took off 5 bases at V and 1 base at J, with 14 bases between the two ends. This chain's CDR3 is CSALTRIPQETQYF. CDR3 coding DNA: TGCAGTGCTTTGACCAGGATCCCCCAAGAGACCCAGTACTTC.

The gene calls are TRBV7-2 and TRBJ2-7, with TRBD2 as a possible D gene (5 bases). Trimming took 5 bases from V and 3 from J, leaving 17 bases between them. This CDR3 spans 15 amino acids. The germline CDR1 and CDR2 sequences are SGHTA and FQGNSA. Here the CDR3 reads CASSPWASGSYEQYF. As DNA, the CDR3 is TGTGCCAGCAGCCCCTGGGCCAGCGGAAGCTACGAGCAGTACTTC.